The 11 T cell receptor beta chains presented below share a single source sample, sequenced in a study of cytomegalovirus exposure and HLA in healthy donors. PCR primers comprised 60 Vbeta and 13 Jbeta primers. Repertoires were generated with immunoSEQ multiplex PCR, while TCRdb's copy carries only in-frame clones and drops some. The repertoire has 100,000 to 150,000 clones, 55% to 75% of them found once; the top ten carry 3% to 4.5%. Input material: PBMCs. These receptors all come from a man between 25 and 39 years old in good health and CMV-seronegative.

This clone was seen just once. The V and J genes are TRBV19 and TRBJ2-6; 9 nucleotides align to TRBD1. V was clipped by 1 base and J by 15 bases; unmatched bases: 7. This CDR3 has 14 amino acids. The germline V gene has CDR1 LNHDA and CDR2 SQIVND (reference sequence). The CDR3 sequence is CASSIGPGQGDLTF. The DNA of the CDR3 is TGTGCCAGTAGTATAGGTCCGGGACAGGGAGACCTGACTTTC.

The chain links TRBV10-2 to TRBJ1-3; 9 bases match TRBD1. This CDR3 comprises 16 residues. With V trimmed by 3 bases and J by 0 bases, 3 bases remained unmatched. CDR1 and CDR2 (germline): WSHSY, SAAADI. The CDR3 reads CASSEQGAGSGNTIYF. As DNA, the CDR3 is TGCGCCAGCAGTGAACAGGGGGCAGGCTCTGGAAACACCATATATTTT.

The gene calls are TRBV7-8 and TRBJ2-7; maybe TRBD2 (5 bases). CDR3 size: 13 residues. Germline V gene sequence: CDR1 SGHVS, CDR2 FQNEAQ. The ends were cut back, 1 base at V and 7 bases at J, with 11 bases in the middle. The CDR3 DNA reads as TGTGCCAGCAGCTTAGGGAGGAGTGTGGAGCAGTACTTC. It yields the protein CASSLGRSVEQYF.

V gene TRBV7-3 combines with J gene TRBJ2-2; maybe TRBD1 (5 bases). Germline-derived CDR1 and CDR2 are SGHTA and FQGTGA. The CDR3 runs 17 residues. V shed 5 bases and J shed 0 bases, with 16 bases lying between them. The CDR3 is CASSQPQGLTNTGELFF. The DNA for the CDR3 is TGTGCCAGCAGCCAACCCCAGGGCCTAACGAACACCGGGGAGCTGTTTTTT. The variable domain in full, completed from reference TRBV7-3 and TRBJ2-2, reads GAGVSQTPSNKVTEKGKYVELRCDPISGHTALYWYRQSLGQGPEFLIYFQGTGAADDSGLPNDRFFAVRPEGSVSTLKIQRTERGDSAVYLCASSQPQGLTNTGELFFGEGSRLTVL.

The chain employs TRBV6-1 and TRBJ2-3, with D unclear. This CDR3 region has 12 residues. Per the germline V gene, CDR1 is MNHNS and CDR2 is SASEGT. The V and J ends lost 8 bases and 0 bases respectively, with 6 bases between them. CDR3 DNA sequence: TGTGCCAGCGAACAGAGCACAGATACGCAGTATTTT. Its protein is CASEQSTDTQYF.

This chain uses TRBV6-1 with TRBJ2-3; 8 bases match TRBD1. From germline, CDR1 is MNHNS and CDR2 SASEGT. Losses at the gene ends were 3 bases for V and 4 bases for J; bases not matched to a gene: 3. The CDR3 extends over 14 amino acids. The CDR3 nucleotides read TGTGCCAGCAGTGATGGACAGGGCGCAGATACGCAGTATTTT. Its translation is CASSDGQGADTQYF.

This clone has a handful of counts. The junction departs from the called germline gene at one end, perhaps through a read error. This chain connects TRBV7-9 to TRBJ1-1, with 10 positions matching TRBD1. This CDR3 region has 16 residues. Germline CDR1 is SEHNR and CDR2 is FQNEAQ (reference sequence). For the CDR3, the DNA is TGTTCCAGCAGTCCTGACAGGGGGCGGACGAACACTGAAGCTTTCTTT. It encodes CSSSPDRGRTNTEAFF.

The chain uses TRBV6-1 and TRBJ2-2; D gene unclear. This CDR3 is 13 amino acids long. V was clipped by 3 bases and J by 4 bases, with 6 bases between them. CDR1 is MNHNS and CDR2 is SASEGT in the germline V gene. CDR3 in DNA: TGTGCCAGCAGTGACCTCTGCACCGGGGAGCTGTTTTTT. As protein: CASSDLCTGELFF.

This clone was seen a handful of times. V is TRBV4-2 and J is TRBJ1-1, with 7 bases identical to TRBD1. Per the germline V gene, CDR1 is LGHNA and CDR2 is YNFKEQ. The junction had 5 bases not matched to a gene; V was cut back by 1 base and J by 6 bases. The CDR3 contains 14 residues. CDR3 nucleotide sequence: TGTGCCAGCAGCCAAGGAGGGGGGACAGCTGAAGCTTTCTTT. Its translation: CASSQGGGTAEAFF.

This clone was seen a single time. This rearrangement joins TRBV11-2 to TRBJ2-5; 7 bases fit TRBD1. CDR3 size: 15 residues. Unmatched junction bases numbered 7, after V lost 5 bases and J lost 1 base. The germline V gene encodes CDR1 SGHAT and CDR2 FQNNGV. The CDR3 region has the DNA TGTGCCAGCAGCCGTTCGGGACAGATCCAAGAGACCCAGTACTTC. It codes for CASSRSGQIQETQYF. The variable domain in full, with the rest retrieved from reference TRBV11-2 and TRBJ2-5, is EAGVAQSPRYKIIEKRQSVAFWCNPISGHATLYWYQQILGQGPKLLIQFQNNGVVDDSQLPKDRFSAERLKGVDSTLKIQPAKLEDSAVYLCASSRSGQIQETQYFGPGTRLLVL.

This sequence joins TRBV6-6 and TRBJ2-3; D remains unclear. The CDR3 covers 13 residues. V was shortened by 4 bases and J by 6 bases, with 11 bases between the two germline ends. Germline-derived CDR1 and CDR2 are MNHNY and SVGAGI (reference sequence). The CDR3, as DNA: TGTGCCAGCAGTTTCCGTTCTATCGATACGCAGTATTTT. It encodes CASSFRSIDTQYF.